This note documents a single T cell receptor (beta chain) sequence. Its antigen is currently unknown. This entry is derived from a study of Tregs in tolerant kidney transplant recipients. The study's findings and limits: Findings come from small patient numbers and require larger validation. This study did not directly address biological reproducibility. Expanding Tregs on activated donor B cells appeared to best identify donor-specific TCRbeta clones.

Unstimulated regulatory T cells (CD4+CD25+CD127-), CD4+CD25- non-regulatory cells, CD4 and CD8 cells were FACS-sorted from thawed PBMCs. The CDR3 is made up of 16 amino acids. Germline V lookup: CDR1 SGHRS, CDR2 YFSETQ. Profiling relied on immunoSEQ multiplex PCR, and the TCRdb table lists in-frame clones only, not all of them. Of about 240,000 clones in the sample, approximately 83% were seen once. V gene TRBV5-1 combines with J gene TRBJ2-5; the match to TRBD1 covers 7 bases. The J call may be in error: the DNA end matches TRBJ2-7 better. The TCR comes from a human donor in good health. Sample: CD4+ T cells from blood. CDR3 sequence (DNA): TGCGCCAGCAGCATAGGGACAGCCGTTAGCTCCTACGAGCAGTACTTC. Protein: CASSIGTAVSSYEQYF.